This T cell receptor (beta chain) was recovered during a study of blood T cell repertoires in COVID-19. Study at large: COVID-19 samples collected from the United States, Italy and Spain covered acute and convalescent phases.

In the source study's methods: It was from reference gene primer amplification that nucleated cell counts were estimated. Sequencing was performed with immunoSEQ multiplex PCR; in TCRdb, only in-frame clones are kept and a portion is missing. The DNA gave D and trimming, while V, J and clone size come from that table. The sample lists 200,000 to 250,000 clones, just over 85% occurring once. In terms of age and location, participants ranged from about 18 to 100 years and lived in fewer than 30 US areas. Participants reported their clinical history, and cohort assignment relied on those reports. CDR1 and CDR2 from the germline V gene are SNHLY and FYNNEI. The V gene end was trimmed by 8 bases and the J gene end by 4 bases; junction bases not matched to a gene: 14. The CDR3 sequence is 17 residues long.

The source material was PBMCs or T cells enriched from blood (not recorded which). The receptor's source is a woman in her 40s with acute COVID-19. V and J are TRBV2 and TRBJ1-6, with 7 bases matching TRBD1. Here the CDR3 DNA reads TGTGCCAGCGGAGAGCGACAGGGAGAACTTTATAATTCACCCCTCCACTTT. It encodes CASGERQGELYNSPLHF.